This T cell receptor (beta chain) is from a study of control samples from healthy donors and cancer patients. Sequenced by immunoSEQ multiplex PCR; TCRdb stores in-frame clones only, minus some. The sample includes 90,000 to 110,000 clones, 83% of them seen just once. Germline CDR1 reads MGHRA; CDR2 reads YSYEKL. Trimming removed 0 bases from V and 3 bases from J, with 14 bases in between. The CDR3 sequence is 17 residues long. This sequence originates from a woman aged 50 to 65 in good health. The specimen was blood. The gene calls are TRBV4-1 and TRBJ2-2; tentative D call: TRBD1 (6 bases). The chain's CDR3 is CASSQEGTGLDTGELFF. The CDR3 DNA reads TGCGCCAGCAGCCAAGAAGGAACAGGGTTGGACACCGGGGAGCTGTTTTTT.